A selection of T cell receptor beta chains follows, all from one sample in a study of T cells in Graves' hyperthyroidism and ophthalmopathy. TCRdb re-derived calls from the multiplex PCR reads in MiXCR, one entry per CDR3 protein. The sample holds 350,000 or so distinct CDR3 sequences, less than 20% seen once. The sequenced sample was blood. The source of these receptors is a woman aged 40-49 years with Graves' ophthalmopathy. Each CDR3 is given with its conserved first and last residue. D genes are given only for firm matches. Where a row states a size, it is once, few, many or the class of an expanded clone; other rows omit it.

TRBV28	TRBD1	many	TRBJ2-7	CASSLLGRQGPVEQYF	TGTGCCAGCAGTTTATTGGGGAGACAGGGGCCGGTCGAGCAGTACTTC
TRBV6-2/TRBV6-3	TRBD1	few	TRBJ1-1	CAGRTGMIPEAFF	TGTGCCGGACGGACAGGGATGATCCCTGAAGCTTTCTTT
TRBV12-3/TRBV12-4	.	.	TRBJ1-5	CASRRVGSNQPQHF	TGTGCCAGCAGGCGAGTAGGGAGCAATCAGCCCCAGCATTTT
TRBV28	TRBD2	.	TRBJ2-7	CASHASGGASNEQYF	TGTGCCAGCCACGCTAGCGGGGGGGCCTCGAACGAGCAGTACTTC
TRBV6-1	.	many	TRBJ2-7	CASRNSAGAEQYF	TGTGCCAGCAGGAATAGCGCCGGCGCCGAGCAGTACTTC
TRBV2	.	many	TRBJ1-1	CASSEARTAFF	TGTGCCAGCAGTGAAGCGCGGACAGCTTTCTTT
TRBV9	.	many	TRBJ2-7	CASSGGPSSYEQYF	TGTGCCAGCAGCGGAGGGCCTAGCTCCTACGAGCAGTACTTC
TRBV15	.	many	TRBJ2-5	CATSRGIELETQYF	TGTGCCACCAGCAGAGGAATTGAGCTAGAGACCCAGTACTTC
TRBV2	TRBD1	many	TRBJ1-6	CASSDGTVYNSPLHF	TGTGCCAGCAGTGACGGGACAGTTTATAATTCACCCCTCCACTTT
TRBV5-6	TRBD2	many	TRBJ2-5	CASSPRVLGGETQYF	TGTGCCAGCAGCCCCAGGGTGCTCGGGGGGGAGACCCAGTACTTC
TRBV30	TRBD2	few	TRBJ2-2	CAWRESRAPGTSGTTNTGELFF	TGTGCCTGGAGGGAAAGCAGGGCACCCGGGACTAGCGGGACCACGAACACCGGGGAGCTGTTTTTT
TRBV2	TRBD1	many	TRBJ2-5	CASSPWTGGQETQYF	TGTGCCAGCAGTCCCTGGACAGGGGGCCAAGAGACCCAGTACTTC
TRBV12-3/TRBV12-4	TRBD1	few	TRBJ1-5	CASSWGQGPYQPQHF	TGTGCCAGCAGTTGGGGACAGGGACCCTATCAGCCCCAGCATTTT
TRBV7-9	.	many	TRBJ1-1	CASSRDNQNTEAFF	TGTGCCAGCAGCAGGGACAACCAGAACACTGAAGCTTTCTTT
TRBV28	TRBD2	many	TRBJ2-7	CASRPGGKSSYEQYF	TGTGCCAGCAGACCGGGGGGAAAGAGCTCCTACGAGCAGTACTTC
TRBV4-2	.	many	TRBJ2-6	CASTEPGSSLGANVLTF	TGTGCCAGCACCGAGCCGGGATCTTCCCTCGGGGCCAACGTCCTGACTTTC
TRBV11-2	TRBD2	many	TRBJ2-7	CASSLDQGLFYEQYF	TGTGCCAGCAGCTTAGATCAGGGACTATTTTACGAGCAGTACTTC
TRBV5-6	.	many	TRBJ2-1	CASSFGLKSYNEQFF	TGTGCCAGCAGCTTTGGACTAAAATCCTACAATGAGCAGTTCTTC
TRBV12-3/TRBV12-4	.	many	TRBJ2-7	CASSGTVRPGVSYEQYF	TGTGCCAGCAGCGGGACAGTGAGACCGGGAGTCTCCTACGAGCAGTACTTC
TRBV27	.	many	TRBJ1-2	CASSSLDNYGYTF	TGTGCCAGCAGTAGTCTAGATAACTATGGCTACACCTTC
TRBV28	.	many	TRBJ2-2	CASSLRRRTNTGELFF	TGTGCCAGCAGTTTAAGACGGAGGACGAACACCGGGGAGCTGTTTTTT
TRBV11-2	TRBD1	few	TRBJ2-7	CASRNPGQGYEQYF	TGTGCCAGCAGAAACCCGGGACAGGGATACGAGCAGTACTTC
TRBV7-4	TRBD1	many	TRBJ2-6	CASREITKGQVYSGANVLTF	TGTGCCAGCCGGGAAATAACCAAAGGACAGGTTTACTCTGGGGCCAACGTCCTGACTTTC
TRBV5-1	.	many	TRBJ1-1	CASSLVTGWDTEAFF	TGCGCCAGCAGCTTGGTAACAGGGTGGGACACTGAAGCTTTCTTT
TRBV4-1	.	.	TRBJ2-5	CASSQEGGCETQYF	TGCGCCAGCAGCCAAGAGGGCGGGTGTGAGACCCAGTACTTC
TRBV7-2	TRBD2	.	TRBJ2-1	CASTAVGGRYEQFF	TGTGCCAGCACCGCAGTGGGGGGGAGATACGAGCAGTTCTTC
TRBV25-1	.	.	TRBJ2-7	CASSVRWEQYF	TGTGCCAGCAGTGTTAGGTGGGAGCAGTACTTC
TRBV10-3	TRBD2	many	TRBJ2-7	CAISEGGSSGGNEQYF	TGTGCCATCAGTGAAGGCGGGAGCAGCGGGGGAAACGAGCAGTACTTC
TRBV7-2	.	many	TRBJ2-7	CASSLVGGHEQYF	TGTGCCAGCAGCTTAGTAGGTGGTCACGAGCAGTACTTC
TRBV4-2	TRBD2	many	TRBJ2-7	CASSPGLSGTSPLGSYEQYF	TGTGCCAGCAGCCCTGGACTGTCCGGGACTAGCCCGTTGGGCTCCTACGAGCAGTACTTC
TRBV7-9	.	many	TRBJ2-5	CASSSTGRRSKETQYF	TGTGCCAGCAGCTCAACAGGGAGGAGGTCAAAAGAGACCCAGTACTTC
TRBV3-1	.	many	TRBJ1-2	CASSQVANGYTF	TGTGCCAGCAGCCAAGTCGCGAATGGCTACACCTTC
TRBV7-8	.	.	TRBJ1-5	CASSLGRYQPQHF	TGTGCCAGCAGCTTAGGTCGTTATCAGCCCCAGCATTTT
TRBV20-1	.	.	TRBJ2-5	CSASRAETQYF	TGCAGTGCCTCCAGGGCGGAGACCCAGTACTTC
TRBV6-1	.	.	TRBJ2-7	CASAIGPKGSYEQYF	TGTGCCAGCGCCATCGGTCCTAAGGGGTCCTACGAGCAGTACTTC
TRBV12-3/TRBV12-4	.	many	TRBJ2-2	CASRTDSAGTGELFF	TGTGCCAGCAGGACCGACAGCGCCGGCACCGGGGAGCTGTTTTTT
TRBV20-1	TRBD2	.	TRBJ2-5	CSASGTRTSGAYQETQYF	TGCAGTGCTAGTGGTACGAGGACTAGCGGGGCCTACCAAGAGACCCAGTACTTC
TRBV29-1	.	many	TRBJ1-1	CSVEHGYDEAFF	TGCAGCGTTGAACATGGGTACGATGAAGCTTTCTTT
TRBV28	TRBD1	many	TRBJ1-1	CASSSEQGHTEAFF	TGTGCCAGCAGTTCCGAACAGGGGCACACTGAAGCTTTCTTT
TRBV27	TRBD1	many	TRBJ1-2	CASSPPGGAKYGYTF	TGTGCCAGCAGTCCTCCAGGGGGCGCAAAGTATGGCTACACCTTC
TRBV4-1	TRBD1	many	TRBJ2-7	CASSQESQGAILYF	TGCGCCAGCAGCCAAGAGAGTCAGGGGGCTATCCTGTACTTC
TRBV28	.	.	TRBJ2-2	CASSLTGGGLAGVESGELFF	TGTGCCAGCAGTTTGACAGGGGGCGGCCTAGCGGGAGTTGAGAGCGGGGAGCTGTTTTTT
TRBV13	TRBD1	many	TRBJ1-5	CASRGTGPCDQPQHF	TGTGCCAGCAGAGGGACAGGGCCGTGTGACCAGCCCCAGCATTTT
TRBV27	TRBD2	many	TRBJ2-7	CASAISGLTYEQYF	TGTGCCAGCGCAATCTCGGGACTAACCTACGAGCAGTACTTC
TRBV11-2	TRBD2	many	TRBJ2-7	CASSYSSGGTYEQYF	TGTGCCAGCAGCTATTCTAGCGGGGGGACCTACGAGCAGTACTTC
TRBV30	TRBD2	.	TRBJ2-7	CAWDRKRESYEQYF	TGTGCCTGGGATCGGAAGCGGGAGTCCTACGAGCAGTACTTC
TRBV10-2	TRBD1	many	TRBJ2-1	CATSGAGDRNNEQFF	TGCGCCACCAGTGGTGCAGGGGACAGGAACAATGAGCAGTTCTTC
TRBV30	TRBD2	.	TRBJ2-7	CAWGTSLQYF	TGTGCCTGGGGGACTAGCCTGCAGTACTTC
TRBV13	.	many	TRBJ2-7	CASSLVSSGYEQYF	TGTGCCAGCAGCCTAGTCTCGTCGGGCTACGAGCAGTACTTC